This record covers a single T cell receptor beta chain. Antigen: not known. The germline V gene has CDR1 SGHAT and CDR2 FQNNGV. The CDR3 spans 18 residues. Trimming removed 6 bases from V and 0 bases from J, with 21 bases in between. Sequencing was performed with immunoSEQ multiplex PCR; in TCRdb, only in-frame clones are kept and a portion is missing. The table has 70,000 or so clones, roughly 82% seen once. The data belong to a study of radiation and T cells in renal cell carcinoma. At the level of the study: Nephrectomy followed 15 Gy stereotactic body radiation by 4 weeks.

The time point was: blood 2 weeks post-SBRT. Documented treatment: 15 Gy SBRT to primary tumor, nephrectomy 4 weeks later. Serial blood draws occurred at baseline and 2 and 4 weeks post-SBRT. Points from the study as a whole: Top tumor clonotypes rose in blood 2 weeks post-radiation, then contracted.

The sequences come from blood, collected from a patient whose treatment included radiotherapy and nephrectomy. The genes are TRBV11-2 and TRBJ2-4; unclear D gene. The receptor's source is a man aged 55 to 70 with renal cell carcinoma. The CDR3 sequence: CASRRVRNPLVAKNIQYF. CDR3 sequence (DNA): TGTGCCAGCAGACGGGTCAGGAACCCACTTGTAGCCAAAAACATTCAGTACTTC. The variable domain in full, completed from reference TRBV11-2 and TRBJ2-4, reads EAGVAQSPRYKIIEKRQSVAFWCNPISGHATLYWYQQILGQGPKLLIQFQNNGVVDDSQLPKDRFSAERLKGVDSTLKIQPAKLEDSAVYLCASRRVRNPLVAKNIQYFGAGTRLSVL.